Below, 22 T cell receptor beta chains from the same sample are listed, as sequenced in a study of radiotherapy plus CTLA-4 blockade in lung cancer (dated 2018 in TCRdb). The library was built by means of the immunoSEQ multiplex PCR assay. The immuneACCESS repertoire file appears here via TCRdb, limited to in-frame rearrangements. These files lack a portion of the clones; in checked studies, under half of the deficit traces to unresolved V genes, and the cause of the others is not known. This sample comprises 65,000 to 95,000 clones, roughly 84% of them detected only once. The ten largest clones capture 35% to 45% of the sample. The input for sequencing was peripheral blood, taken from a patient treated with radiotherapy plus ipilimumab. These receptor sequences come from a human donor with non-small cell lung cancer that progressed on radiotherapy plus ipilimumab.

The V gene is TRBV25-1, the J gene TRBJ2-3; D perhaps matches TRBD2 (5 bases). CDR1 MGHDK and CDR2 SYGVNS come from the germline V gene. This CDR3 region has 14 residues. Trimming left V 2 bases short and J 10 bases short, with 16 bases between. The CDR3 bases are TGTGCCAGCAGTGAAACTCATATCGGGATTCCGCAGTATTTT. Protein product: CASSETHIGIPQYF.

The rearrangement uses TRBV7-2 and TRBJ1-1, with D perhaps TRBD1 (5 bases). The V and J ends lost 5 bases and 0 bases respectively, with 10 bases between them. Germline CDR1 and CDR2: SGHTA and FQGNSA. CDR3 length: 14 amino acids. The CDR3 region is CASSGGPLNTEAFF. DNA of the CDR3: TGTGCCAGCAGCGGGGGACCGCTGAACACTGAAGCTTTCTTT.

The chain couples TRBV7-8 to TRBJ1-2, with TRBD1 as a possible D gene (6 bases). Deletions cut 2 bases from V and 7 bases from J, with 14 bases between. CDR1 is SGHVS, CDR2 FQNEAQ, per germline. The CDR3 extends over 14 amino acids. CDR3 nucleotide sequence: TGTGCCAGCAGCTTAAGCTCTGGGGGCGGTGGCTACACCTTC. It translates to CASSLSSGGGGYTF.

CDR3 in DNA: TGTGCCAGTACCCGGGACAGGGGAGGATTGGGCAATGAGCAGTTCTTC. Translation: CASTRDRGGLGNEQFF. The genes are TRBV2 and TRBJ2-1; 10 bases fit TRBD1. The CDR3 sequence is 16 residues long. Germline loops: CDR1 SNHLY, CDR2 FYNNEI. Trimming cost V 9 bases and J 6 bases; bases outside gene matches: 14. The whole variable domain, remainder taken from reference TRBV2 and TRBJ2-1, is EPEVTQTPSHQVTQMGQEVILRCVPISNHLYFYWYRQILGQKVEFLVSFYNNEISEKSEIFDDQFSVERPDGSNFTLKIRSTKLEDSAMYFCASTRDRGGLGNEQFFGPGTRLTVL.

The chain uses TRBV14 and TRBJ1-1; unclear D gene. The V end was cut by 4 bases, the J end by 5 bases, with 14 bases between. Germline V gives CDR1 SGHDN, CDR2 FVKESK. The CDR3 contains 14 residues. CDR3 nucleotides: TGTGCCAGCAGCCCATTTCAAGTGGATACTGAAGCTTTCTTT. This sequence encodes CASSPFQVDTEAFF.

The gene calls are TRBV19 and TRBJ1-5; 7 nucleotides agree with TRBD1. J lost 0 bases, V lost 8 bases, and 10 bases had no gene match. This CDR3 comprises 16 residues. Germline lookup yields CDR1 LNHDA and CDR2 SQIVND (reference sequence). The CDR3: CASRADRPNSNQPQHF. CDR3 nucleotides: TGTGCCAGTCGAGCGGACAGGCCCAATAGCAATCAGCCCCAGCATTTT. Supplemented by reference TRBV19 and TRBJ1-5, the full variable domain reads DGGITQSPKYLFRKEGQNVTLSCEQNLNHDAMYWYRQDPGQGLRLIYYSQIVNDFQKGDIAEGYSVSREKKESFPLTVTSAQKNPTAFYLCASRADRPNSNQPQHFGDGTRLSIL.

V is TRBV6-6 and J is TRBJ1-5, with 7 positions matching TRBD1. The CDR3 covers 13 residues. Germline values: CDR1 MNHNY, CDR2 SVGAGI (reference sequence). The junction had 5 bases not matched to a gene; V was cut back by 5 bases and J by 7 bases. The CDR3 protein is CASSITGEQPQHF. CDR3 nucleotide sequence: TGTGCCAGCAGTATTACAGGGGAACAGCCCCAGCATTTT.

CDR3 sequence reads: CASSLSWGDSPNTGELFF. The CDR3 region has the DNA TGTGCCAGCAGTTTATCGTGGGGGGACAGCCCGAACACCGGGGAGCTGTTTTTT. V gene TRBV27 combines with J gene TRBJ2-2; D possibly corresponds to TRBD1 (7 bases). The germline V gene has CDR1 MNHEY and CDR2 SMNVEV (reference sequence). The CDR3 length is 18 residues. V was shortened by 0 bases and J by 0 bases, with 14 bases between the two germline ends.

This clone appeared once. The CDR3 DNA is TGTGCCAGCAGTCCGGCGGGACTAGCAGACACAGATACGCAGTATTTT. As protein: CASSPAGLADTDTQYF. The chain employs TRBV28 and TRBJ2-3; 9 bases match TRBD2. V shed 5 bases and J 2 bases; nucleotides not matched to a gene: 8. The CDR3 has 16 residues. CDR1 and CDR2 from the germline V gene are MDHEN and SYDVKM.

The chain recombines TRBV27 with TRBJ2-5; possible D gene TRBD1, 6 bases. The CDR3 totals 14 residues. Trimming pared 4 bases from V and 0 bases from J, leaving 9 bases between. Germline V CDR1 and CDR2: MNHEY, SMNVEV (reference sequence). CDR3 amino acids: CASSSQGYQETQYF. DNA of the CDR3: TGTGCCAGCAGTTCCCAGGGGTACCAAGAGACCCAGTACTTC.

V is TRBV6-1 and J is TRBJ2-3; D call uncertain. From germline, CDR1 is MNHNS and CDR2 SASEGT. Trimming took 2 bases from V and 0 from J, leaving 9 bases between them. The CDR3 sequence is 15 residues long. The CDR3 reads CASSESRRSTDTQYF. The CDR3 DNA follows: TGTGCCAGCAGTGAAAGTAGGAGAAGCACAGATACGCAGTATTTT.

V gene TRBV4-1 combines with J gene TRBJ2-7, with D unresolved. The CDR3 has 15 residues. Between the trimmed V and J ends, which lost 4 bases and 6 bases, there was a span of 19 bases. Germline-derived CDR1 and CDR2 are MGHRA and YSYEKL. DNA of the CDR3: TGCGCCAGCAGCCCCCTGACTGGGGTTGAATCCGAGCAGTACGTC. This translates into CASSPLTGVESEQYV.

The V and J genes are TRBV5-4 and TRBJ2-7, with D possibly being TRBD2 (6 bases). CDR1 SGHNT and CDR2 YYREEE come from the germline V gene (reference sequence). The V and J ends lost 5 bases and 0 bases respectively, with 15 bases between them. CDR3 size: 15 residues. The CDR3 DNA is TGTGCCAGCAGTTGGGGGGTAGCCTACTCCTACGAGCAGTACTTC. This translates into CASSWGVAYSYEQYF.

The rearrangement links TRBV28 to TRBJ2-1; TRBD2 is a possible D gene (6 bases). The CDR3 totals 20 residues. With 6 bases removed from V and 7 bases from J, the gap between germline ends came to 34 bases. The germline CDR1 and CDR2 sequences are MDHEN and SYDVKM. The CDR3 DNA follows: TGTGCCAGCAGGTTGGGGGGTCAGGAGGGTACGGGGTATCCTTCTAATGAGCAGTTCTTC. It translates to CASRLGGQEGTGYPSNEQFF. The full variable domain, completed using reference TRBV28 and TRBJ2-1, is DVKVTQSSRYLVKRTGEKVFLECVQDMDHENMFWYRQDPGLGLRLIYFSYDVKMKEKGDIPEGYSVSREKKERFSLILESASTNQTSMYLCASRLGGQEGTGYPSNEQFFGPGTRLTVL.

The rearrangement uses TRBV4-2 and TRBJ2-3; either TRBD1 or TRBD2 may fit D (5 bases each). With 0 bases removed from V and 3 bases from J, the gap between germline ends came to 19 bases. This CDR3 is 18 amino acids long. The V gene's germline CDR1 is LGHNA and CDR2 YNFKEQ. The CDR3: CASSQDGWWDAITDTQYF. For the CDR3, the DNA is TGTGCCAGCAGCCAAGATGGGTGGTGGGACGCCATTACAGATACGCAGTATTTT.

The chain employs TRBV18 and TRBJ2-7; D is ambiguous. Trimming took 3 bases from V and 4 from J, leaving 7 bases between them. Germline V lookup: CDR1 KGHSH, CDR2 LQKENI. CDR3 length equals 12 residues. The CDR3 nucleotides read TGTGCCAGCTCACCGCGAGAGTACGAGCAGTACTTC. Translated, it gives CASSPREYEQYF.

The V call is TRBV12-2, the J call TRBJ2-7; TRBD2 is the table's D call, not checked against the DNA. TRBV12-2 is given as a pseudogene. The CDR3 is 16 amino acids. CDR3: CASRLAPGLVFYEQYV. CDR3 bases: TGTGCAAGTCGCTTAGCGCCGGGACTAGTGTTCTACGAGCAGTACGTC.

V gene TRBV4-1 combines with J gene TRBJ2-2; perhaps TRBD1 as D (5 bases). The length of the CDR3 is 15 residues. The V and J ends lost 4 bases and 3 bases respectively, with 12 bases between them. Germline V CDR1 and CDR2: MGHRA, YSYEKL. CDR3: CASSPIQDDTGELFF. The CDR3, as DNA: TGCGCCAGCAGCCCCATACAGGATGACACCGGGGAGCTGTTTTTT.

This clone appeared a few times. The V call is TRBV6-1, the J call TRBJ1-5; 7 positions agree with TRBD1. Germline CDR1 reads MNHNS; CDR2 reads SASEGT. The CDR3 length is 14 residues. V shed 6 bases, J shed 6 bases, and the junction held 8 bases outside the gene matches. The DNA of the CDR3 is TGTGCCAGCAGAGAGACACAGGGGAGTCAGCCCCAGCATTTT. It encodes CASRETQGSQPQHF.

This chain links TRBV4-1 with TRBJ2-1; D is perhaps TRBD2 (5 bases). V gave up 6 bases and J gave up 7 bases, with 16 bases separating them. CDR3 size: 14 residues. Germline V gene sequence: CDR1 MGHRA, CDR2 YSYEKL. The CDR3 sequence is CASRNSPGSNEQFF. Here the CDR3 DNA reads TGCGCCAGCAGGAACTCTCCGGGGTCGAATGAGCAGTTCTTC.

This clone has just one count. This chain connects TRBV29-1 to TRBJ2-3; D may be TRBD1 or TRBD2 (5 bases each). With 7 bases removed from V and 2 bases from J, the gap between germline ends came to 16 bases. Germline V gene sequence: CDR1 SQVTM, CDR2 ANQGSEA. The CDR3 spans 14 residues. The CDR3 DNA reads TGCAGCGCCGGGGTGCAGGGCTTCACAGATACGCAGTATTTT. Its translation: CSAGVQGFTDTQYF.

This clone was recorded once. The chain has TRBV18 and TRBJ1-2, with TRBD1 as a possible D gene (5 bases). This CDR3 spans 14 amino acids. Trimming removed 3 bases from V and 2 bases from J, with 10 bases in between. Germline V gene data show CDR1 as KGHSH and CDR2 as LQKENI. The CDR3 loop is CASSPMTENYGYTF. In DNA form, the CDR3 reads TGTGCCAGCTCACCGATGACAGAGAACTATGGCTACACCTTC.